This TCR beta chain was observed in a study of T cell changes during pregnancy in multiple sclerosis (dated by TCRdb to between 2019 and 2020). Some background on the complete study: The study looked at changes in the T cell repertoire across pregnancy in women with multiple sclerosis.

On this clone: What this receptor recognizes is not known. No much larger clone is present one base from it, and per-base qualities are unavailable.

Sequences WSHSY (CDR1) and SAAADI (CDR2) are obtained from the germline V gene. Cut back by 3 bases and 6 bases, the V and J ends lie 14 bases apart. CDR3 length: 15 amino acids, cysteine to phenylalanine. Only CDR3 DNA remains: 45 bases, in frame from the first base. The library was built by means of the immunoSEQ multiplex PCR assay. TCRdb provides this immuneACCESS table in a form limited to in-frame rearrangements. Some clones are lacking; in checked studies, under half of them reflect an unresolved V gene, and why the rest are absent is not known. Here the sample has tens of thousands of clones; roughly 90% occur a single time. The ten largest clones capture roughly 1.8% of the sample.

Material: peripheral blood, obtained after pregnancy. The sequence links TRBV10-2 to TRBJ1-4; the D gene is possibly TRBD1, with 6 bases matching. This clonotype originated in a female donor with multiple sclerosis, enrolled in a pregnancy study. In nucleotide form, the sequence is TGCGCCAGCAGTGAACTTAGGACAGAGTATGAAAAACTGTTTTTT. It codes for CASSELRTEYEKLFF.